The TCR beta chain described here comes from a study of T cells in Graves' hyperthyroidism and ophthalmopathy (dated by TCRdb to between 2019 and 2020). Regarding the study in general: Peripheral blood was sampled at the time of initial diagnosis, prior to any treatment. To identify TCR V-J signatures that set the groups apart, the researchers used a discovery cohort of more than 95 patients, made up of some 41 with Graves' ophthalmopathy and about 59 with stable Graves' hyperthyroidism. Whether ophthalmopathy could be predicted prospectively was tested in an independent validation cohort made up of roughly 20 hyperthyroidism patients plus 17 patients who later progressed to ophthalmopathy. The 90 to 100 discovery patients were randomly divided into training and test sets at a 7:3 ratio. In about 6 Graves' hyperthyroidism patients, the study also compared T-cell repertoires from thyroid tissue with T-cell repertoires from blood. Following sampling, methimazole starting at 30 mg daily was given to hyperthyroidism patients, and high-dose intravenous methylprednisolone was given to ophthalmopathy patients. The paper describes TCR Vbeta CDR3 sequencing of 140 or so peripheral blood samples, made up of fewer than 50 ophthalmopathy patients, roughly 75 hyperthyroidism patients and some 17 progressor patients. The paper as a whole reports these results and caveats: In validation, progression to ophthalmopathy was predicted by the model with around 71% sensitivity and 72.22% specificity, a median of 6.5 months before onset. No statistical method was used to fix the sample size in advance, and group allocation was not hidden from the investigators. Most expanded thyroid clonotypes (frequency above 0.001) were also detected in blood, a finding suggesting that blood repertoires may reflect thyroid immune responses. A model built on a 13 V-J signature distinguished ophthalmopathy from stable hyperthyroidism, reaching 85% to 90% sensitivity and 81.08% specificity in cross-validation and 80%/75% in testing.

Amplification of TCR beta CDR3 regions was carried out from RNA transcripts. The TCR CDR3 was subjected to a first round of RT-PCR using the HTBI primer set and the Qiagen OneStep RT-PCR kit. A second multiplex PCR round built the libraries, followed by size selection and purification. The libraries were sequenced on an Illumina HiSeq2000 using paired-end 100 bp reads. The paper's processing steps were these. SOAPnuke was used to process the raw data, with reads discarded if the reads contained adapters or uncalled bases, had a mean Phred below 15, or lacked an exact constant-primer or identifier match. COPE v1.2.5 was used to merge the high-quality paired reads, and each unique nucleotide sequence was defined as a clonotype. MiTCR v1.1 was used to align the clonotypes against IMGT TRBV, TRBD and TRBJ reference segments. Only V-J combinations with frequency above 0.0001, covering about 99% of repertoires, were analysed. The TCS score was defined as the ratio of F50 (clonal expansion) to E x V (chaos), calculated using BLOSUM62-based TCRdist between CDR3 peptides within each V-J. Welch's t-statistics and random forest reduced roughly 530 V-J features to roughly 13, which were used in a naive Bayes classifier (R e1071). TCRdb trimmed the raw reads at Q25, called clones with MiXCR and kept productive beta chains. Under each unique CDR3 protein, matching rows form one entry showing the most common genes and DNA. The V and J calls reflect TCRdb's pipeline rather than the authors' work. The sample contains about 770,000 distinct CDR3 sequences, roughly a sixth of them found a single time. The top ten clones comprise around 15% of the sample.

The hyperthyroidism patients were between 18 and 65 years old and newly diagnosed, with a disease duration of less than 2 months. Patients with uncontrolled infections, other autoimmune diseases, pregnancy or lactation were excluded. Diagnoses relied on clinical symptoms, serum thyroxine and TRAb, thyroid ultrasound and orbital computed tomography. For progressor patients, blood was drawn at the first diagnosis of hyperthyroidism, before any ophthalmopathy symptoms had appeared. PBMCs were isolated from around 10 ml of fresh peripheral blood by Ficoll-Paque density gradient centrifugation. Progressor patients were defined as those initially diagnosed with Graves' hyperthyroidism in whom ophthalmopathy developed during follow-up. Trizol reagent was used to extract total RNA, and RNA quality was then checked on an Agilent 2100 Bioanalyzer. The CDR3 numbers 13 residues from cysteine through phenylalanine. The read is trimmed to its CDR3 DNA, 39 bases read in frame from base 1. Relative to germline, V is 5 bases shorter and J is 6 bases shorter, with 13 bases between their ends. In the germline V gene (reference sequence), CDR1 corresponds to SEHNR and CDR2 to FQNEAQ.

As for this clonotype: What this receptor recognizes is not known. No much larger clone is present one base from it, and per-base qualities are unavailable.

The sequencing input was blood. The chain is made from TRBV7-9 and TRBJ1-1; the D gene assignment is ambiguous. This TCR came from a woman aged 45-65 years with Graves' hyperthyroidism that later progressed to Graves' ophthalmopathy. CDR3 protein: CASSPRVGPEAFF. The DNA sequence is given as TGTGCCAGCAGCCCGAGAGTTGGTCCTGAAGCTTTCTTT.